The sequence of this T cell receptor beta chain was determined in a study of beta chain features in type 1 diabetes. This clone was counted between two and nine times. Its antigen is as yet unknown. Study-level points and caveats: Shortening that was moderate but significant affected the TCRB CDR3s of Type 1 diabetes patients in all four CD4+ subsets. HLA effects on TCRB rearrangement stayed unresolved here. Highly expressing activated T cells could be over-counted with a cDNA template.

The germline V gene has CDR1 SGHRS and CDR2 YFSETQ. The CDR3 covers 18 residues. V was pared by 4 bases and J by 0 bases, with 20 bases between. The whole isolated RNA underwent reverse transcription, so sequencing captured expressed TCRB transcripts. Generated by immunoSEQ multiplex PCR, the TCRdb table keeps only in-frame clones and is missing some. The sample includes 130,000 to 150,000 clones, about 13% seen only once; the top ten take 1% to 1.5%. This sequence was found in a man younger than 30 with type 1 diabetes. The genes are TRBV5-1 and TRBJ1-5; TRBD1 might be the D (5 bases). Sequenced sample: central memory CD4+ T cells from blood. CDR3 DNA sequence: TGCGCCAGCAGCCCGCGGGGACGGGGGTTTTATAGCAATCAGCCCCAGCATTTT. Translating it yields CASSPRGRGFYSNQPQHF.